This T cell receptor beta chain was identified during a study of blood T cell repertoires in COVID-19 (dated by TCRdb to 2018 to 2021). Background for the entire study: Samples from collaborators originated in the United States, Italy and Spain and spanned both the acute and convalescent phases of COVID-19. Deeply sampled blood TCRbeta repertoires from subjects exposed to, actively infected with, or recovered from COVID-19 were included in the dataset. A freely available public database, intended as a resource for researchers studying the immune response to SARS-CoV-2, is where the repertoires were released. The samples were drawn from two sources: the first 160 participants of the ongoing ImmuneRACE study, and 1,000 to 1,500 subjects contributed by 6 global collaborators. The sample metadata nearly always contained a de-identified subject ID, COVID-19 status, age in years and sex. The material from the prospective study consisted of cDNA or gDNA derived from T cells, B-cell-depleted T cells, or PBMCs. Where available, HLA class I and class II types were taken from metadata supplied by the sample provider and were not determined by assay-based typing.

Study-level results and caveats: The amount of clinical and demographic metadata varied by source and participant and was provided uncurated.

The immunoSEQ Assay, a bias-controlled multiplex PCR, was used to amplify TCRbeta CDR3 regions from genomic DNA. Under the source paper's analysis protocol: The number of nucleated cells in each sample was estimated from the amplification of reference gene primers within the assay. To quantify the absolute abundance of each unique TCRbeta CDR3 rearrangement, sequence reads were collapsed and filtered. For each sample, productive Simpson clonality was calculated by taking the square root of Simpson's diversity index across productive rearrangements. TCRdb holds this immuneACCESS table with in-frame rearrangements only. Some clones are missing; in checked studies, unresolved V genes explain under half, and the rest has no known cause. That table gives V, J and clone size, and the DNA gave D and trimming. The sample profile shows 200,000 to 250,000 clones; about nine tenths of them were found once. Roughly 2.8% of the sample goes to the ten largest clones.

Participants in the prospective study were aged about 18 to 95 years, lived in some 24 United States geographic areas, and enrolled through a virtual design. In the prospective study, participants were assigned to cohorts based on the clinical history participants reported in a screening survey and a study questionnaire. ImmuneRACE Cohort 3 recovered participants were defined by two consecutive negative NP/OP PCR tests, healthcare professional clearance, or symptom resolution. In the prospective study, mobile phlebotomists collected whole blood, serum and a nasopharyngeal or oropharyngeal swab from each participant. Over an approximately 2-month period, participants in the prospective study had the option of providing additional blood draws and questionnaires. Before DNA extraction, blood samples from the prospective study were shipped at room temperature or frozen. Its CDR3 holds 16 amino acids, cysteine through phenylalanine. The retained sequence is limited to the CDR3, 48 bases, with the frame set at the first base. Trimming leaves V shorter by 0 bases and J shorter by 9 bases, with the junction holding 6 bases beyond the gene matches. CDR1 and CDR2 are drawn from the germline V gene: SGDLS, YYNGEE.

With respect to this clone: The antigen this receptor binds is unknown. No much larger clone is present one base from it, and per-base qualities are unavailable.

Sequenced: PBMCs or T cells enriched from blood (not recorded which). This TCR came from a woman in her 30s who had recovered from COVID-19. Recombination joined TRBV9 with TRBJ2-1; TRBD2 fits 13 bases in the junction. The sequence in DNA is TGTGCCAGCAGCGTAGACCTACTAGCGGGGGGGACTGAGCAGTTCTTC. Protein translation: CASSVDLLAGGTEQFF.